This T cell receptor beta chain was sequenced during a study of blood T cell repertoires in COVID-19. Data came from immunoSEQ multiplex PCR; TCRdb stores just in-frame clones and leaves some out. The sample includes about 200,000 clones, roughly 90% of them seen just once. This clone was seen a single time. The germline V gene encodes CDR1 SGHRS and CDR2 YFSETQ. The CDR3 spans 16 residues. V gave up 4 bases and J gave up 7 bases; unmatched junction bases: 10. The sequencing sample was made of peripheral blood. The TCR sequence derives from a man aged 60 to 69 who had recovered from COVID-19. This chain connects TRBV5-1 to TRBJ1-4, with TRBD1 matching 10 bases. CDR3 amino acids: CASSPGVDRGREKLFF. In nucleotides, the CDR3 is TGCGCCAGCAGCCCCGGAGTTGACAGGGGGCGTGAAAAACTGTTTTTT. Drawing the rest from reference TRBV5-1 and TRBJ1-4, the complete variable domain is KAGVTQTPRYLIKTRGQQVTLSCSPISGHRSVSWYQQTPGQGLQFLFEYFSETQRNKGNFPGRFSGRQFSNSRSEMNVSTLELGDSALYLCASSPGVDRGREKLFFGSGTQLSVL.